The sequence of this T cell receptor beta chain was determined in a study of Graves' ophthalmopathy and Graves' hyperthyroidism. Findings and caveats of the study: Progression of ophthalmopathy was predicted by the model with 70% to 71% sensitivity and under 75% specificity. Blood also carried most expanded thyroid clonotypes exceeding 0.001 frequency.

Looked up from germline, CDR1 is SGHTA and CDR2 is FQGTGA. V dropped 5 bases and J dropped 6; count of bases not matched to a gene: 10. The CDR3 extends over 14 amino acids. This clonotype was observed at least ten times. Its specificity is unknown. The sequenced template was RNA, covering the TCR beta CDR3 region. HTBI primers served in a first-round RT-PCR, which a second-round multiplex PCR followed. TCRdb re-called the multiplex PCR reads with MiXCR, one entry per CDR3 protein. Here the sample spans 150,000 or so distinct CDR3 sequences, 35% to 50% being singletons. Symptoms, serum thyroxine and TRAb, thyroid ultrasound, and orbital computed tomography formed the diagnostic basis.

V usage is TRBV7-3 and J usage is TRBJ2-7; 7 bases match TRBD2. Sequencing input: peripheral blood. This receptor was taken from a man aged 25-40 years with Graves' ophthalmopathy. The CDR3 here is CASSQIGASGEQYF. The CDR3 DNA follows: TGTGCCAGCAGCCAAATCGGGGCTAGCGGCGAGCAGTACTTC.